The present T cell receptor beta chain was sequenced within a study of metastatic and nonmetastatic thyroid tumors. Across the whole study: The study looked at repertoires side by side in blood and in tumor or nodule tissue from malignant and benign thyroid patients. Overall study findings and caveats: When malignant thyroid tumors were compared with benign nodules, TCR beta diversity was reportedly significantly higher in the malignant tumors. This held in both blood and tumor samples.

This clone came up many times. The antigen is not known. This sequence may be a read error, since a much larger clone differs from it by one base. Original processing notes: The study built a papillary thyroid cancer distant-metastasis classifier from CDR3 differences across clinicopathological groups. With MiXCR, TCRdb called clones anew from the PCR reads. The V and J calls were determined by TCRdb, not by the authors. The sample lists around 10,000 clones; more than 25% were seen once. Germline V gene lookup returns CDR1 SGHRS and CDR2 YFSETQ. This CDR3 comprises 13 residues. Before thyroid surgery, none of the patients had received any treatment.

The V gene is TRBV5-1, the J gene TRBJ1-1; D not resolved. The TCR comes from a female donor with papillary thyroid cancer or a benign thyroid nodule (not recorded which). Some clones in this sample may be carry-over from other donors' samples. Sequencing was carried out using tumor tissue. As DNA, the CDR3 is TGCGCCAGCAGCTTGGGGACGGGCACTGAAGCTCTCTTT. It specifies CASSLGTGTEALF.